This TCR beta chain was obtained from a study of blood T cell repertoires in COVID-19. In the study overall: Sites across the United States, Italy and Spain contributed samples from acute and convalescent COVID-19.

This table comes from immunoSEQ multiplex PCR, and its TCRdb copy is limited to in-frame clones, with some not included. The sample lists about 190,000 clones; nearly 90% were seen once. From germline, CDR1 is KGHSH and CDR2 LQKENI. The CDR3 totals 16 residues. The V segment lost 0 bases and the J segment 7 bases; nucleotides outside the gene matches: 7. This sequence was found in a man between 45 and 60 years old with acute or convalescent COVID-19. The chain is built from TRBV18 and TRBJ2-1, with 9 bases identical to TRBD1. The sample taken for sequencing was peripheral blood. The CDR3 loop is CASSPPWTGDRNEQFF. The CDR3 region has the DNA TGTGCCAGCTCACCACCGTGGACAGGGGATCGGAATGAGCAGTTCTTC.